The entry below describes one T cell receptor (beta chain). Profiling relied on immunoSEQ multiplex PCR, and the TCRdb table lists in-frame clones only, not all of them. The sample consists of about 69,000 clones, 65% to 80% of them appearing once. This record belongs to a study of OX40 agonist ivuxolimab in advanced cancers. Study as a whole: A diagnosis of hepatocellular carcinoma, melanoma, renal cell or head and neck cancer was present in dose-escalation patients. Participants, around 80% male, averaged roughly 55 years of age, ranging from roughly 20 to 79.

This CDR3 spans 18 amino acids. The germline V and J ends were trimmed by 0 bases and 4 bases, with 20 bases remaining between them. Germline V gene data show CDR1 as SGHRS and CDR2 as YFSETQ. The TCR sequence derives from an adult with an advanced solid tumor such as melanoma, head and neck, liver or kidney cancer. The specimen was CD4+ or CD8+ T cells sorted from blood, collected in a trial of the OX40 agonist ivuxolimab. The gene calls are TRBV5-1 and TRBJ2-1; D not resolved. The CDR3 DNA sequence: TGCGCCAGCAGCTTGGCCAAAGGTGGCGGTAACGCTTACAATGAGCAGTTCTTC. Protein sequence: CASSLAKGGGNAYNEQFF.